The 13 T cell receptor beta chains listed next were all sequenced from one sample in a study of blood T cells in healthy people across ages. For the second PCR, which ran for roughly 6 to 11 cycles, a sample-barcoded 5' primer and a J-beta primer mix were used. TCRdb reprocessed the 5' RACE reads via MiXCR and lists one record per CDR3 protein. The table records 500,000 to 600,000 distinct CDR3 sequences, 25% to 30% of them present only once. Sequenced sample: blood. The receptor source for this set is a woman between 65 and 79 years old in good health.

The chain employs TRBV15 and TRBJ2-3; tentative D call: TRBD2 (5 bases). V lost 1 base and J 7 bases, leaving 12 bases between the germline ends. CDR3 size: 14 residues. In germline, CDR1 is LNHNV, CDR2 YYDKDF (reference sequence). The CDR3 loop reads CATSRAFRGNTQYF. The CDR3 DNA sequence: TGTGCCACCAGCAGAGCGTTCCGGGGAAATACGCAGTATTTT.

This rearrangement joins TRBV5-6 to TRBJ1-1, with 9 bases fitting TRBD1. The CDR3 loop spans 16 amino acids. Germline loops: CDR1 SGHDT, CDR2 YYEEEE. With 4 bases clipped from V and 6 bases from J, the junction kept 13 bases outside the gene matches. The DNA of the CDR3 is TGTGCCAGCAGCCCCCTGGGGGACAGGGATGTCGCTGAAGCTTTCTTT. As protein: CASSPLGDRDVAEAFF. Full variable domain (missing parts from reference TRBV5-6 and TRBJ1-1): DAGVTQSPTHLIKTRGQQVTLRCSPKSGHDTVSWYQQALGQGPQFIFQYYEEEERQRGNFPDRFSGHQFPNYSSELNVNALLLGDSALYLCASSPLGDRDVAEAFFGQGTRLTVV.

This chain connects TRBV9 to TRBJ1-1, with D uncertain. The V gene's germline CDR1 is SGDLS and CDR2 YYNGEE. This CDR3 region has 15 residues. Trimming took 2 bases from V and 2 from J, leaving 13 bases between them. In DNA form, the CDR3 reads TGTGCCAGCAGCGTCACCGGGAGGGTAAACACTGAAGCTTTCTTT. Protein: CASSVTGRVNTEAFF.

Ten or more counts support this clonotype. V gene TRBV29-1 combines with J gene TRBJ2-7; the D gene is possibly TRBD2 (6 bases). Trimming removed 5 bases at V and 7 bases at J, with 18 bases between. This CDR3 is built from 13 residues. CDR1 and CDR2 from the germline V gene are SQVTM and ANQGSEA. CDR3 amino acids: CSVRGTRDAEQYF. DNA for the CDR3: TGCAGCGTTCGCGGGACTCGCGATGCGGAGCAGTACTTC.

This clonotype was recorded a few times. The chain recombines TRBV7-3 with TRBJ1-1; D not resolved. With 5 bases removed from V and 2 bases from J, the gap between germline ends came to 12 bases. Germline lookup yields CDR1 SGHTA and CDR2 FQGTGA. This CDR3 comprises 14 residues. The DNA for the CDR3 is TGTGCCAGCAGCCCACTTGGGAGTAACACTGAAGCTTTCTTT. Translating it yields CASSPLGSNTEAFF.

This rearrangement joins TRBV9 to TRBJ1-1; no clear D. The CDR3 totals 16 residues. CDR1 is SGDLS, CDR2 YYNGEE, per germline. V lost 4 bases to trimming and J lost 0 bases, with 16 bases between them. The CDR3 DNA reads TGTGCCAGCAGCCTGTTTATCGGAGGCATGAACACTGAAGCTTTCTTT. It is translated as CASSLFIGGMNTEAFF. The complete variable domain, with remaining parts taken from reference TRBV9 and TRBJ1-1, reads DSGVTQTPKHLITATGQRVTLRCSPRSGDLSVYWYQQSLDQGLQFLIQYYNGEERAKGNILERFSAQQFPDLHSELNLSSLELGDSALYFCASSLFIGGMNTEAFFGQGTRLTVV.

The rearrangement links TRBV18 to TRBJ1-2, with D possibly being TRBD1 (6 bases). This CDR3 has 15 amino acids. Trimming left V 3 bases short and J 9 bases short, with 20 bases between. Germline V gives CDR1 KGHSH, CDR2 LQKENI. For the CDR3, the DNA is TGTGCCAGCTCACCCCAGGCATCTCAGGGGATGAGCTACACCTTC. This codes for CASSPQASQGMSYTF.

This chain joins TRBV7-2 and TRBJ2-5; 8 bases agree with TRBD1. The DNA matches TRBJ2-1 better at its end, which makes the J call doubtful. The CDR3 is 16 amino acids. Per germline, CDR1 SGHTA and CDR2 FQGNSA. The CDR3 bases are TGTGCCAGCAGCTTACCGGGGACAGGTCGGCACAATGAGCAGTTCTTC. Encoded protein: CASSLPGTGRHNEQFF.

The chain links TRBV19 to TRBJ1-5; unclear D gene. Germline V gene data show CDR1 as LNHDA and CDR2 as SQIVND (reference sequence). The CDR3 contains 14 residues. V dropped 4 bases and J dropped 4 bases, with 11 bases sitting between them. The CDR3 region has the DNA TGTGCCAGTAGTAATTTCCGTCCGAATCAGCCCCAGCATTTT. Residues: CASSNFRPNQPQHF.

This chain joins TRBV7-2 and TRBJ2-1; the D is unclear. The germline V and J ends were trimmed by 2 bases and 0 bases, with 5 bases remaining between them. This CDR3 has 14 residues. Germline V gene sequence: CDR1 SGHTA, CDR2 FQGNSA. The CDR3 coding sequence is TGTACCAGCAGCTTACTGAGCTCCTACAATGAGCAGTTCTTC. This sequence encodes CTSSLLSSYNEQFF.

The chain combines TRBV27 with TRBJ2-3; a weak D match, TRBD1 (5 bases). The CDR3 runs to 15 residues. Germline V gene sequence: CDR1 MNHEY, CDR2 SMNVEV (reference sequence). With 0 bases removed from V and 6 bases from J, the gap between germline ends came to 13 bases. CDR3 sequence: CASSLSGPPGDTQYF. The CDR3 DNA reads as TGTGCCAGCAGTTTATCTGGGCCACCAGGGGATACGCAGTATTTT.

The table lists this clonotype with a few counts. The rearrangement joins TRBV2 to TRBJ2-4, with 11 bases matching TRBD2. Trimming removed 8 bases from V and 6 bases from J; junction bases left unmatched: 9. The CDR3 runs 15 residues. CDR1 SNHLY and CDR2 FYNNEI come from the germline V gene. DNA of the CDR3: TGTGCCAGCTCCGCTAGCGGGGGGTCCGGAAACATTCAGTACTTC. Protein product: CASSASGGSGNIQYF.

This clonotype has more than one count but fewer than ten. The V call is TRBV5-1, the J call TRBJ1-2; 8 positions match TRBD1. V trimming: 4 bases; J trimming: 6 bases; junction bases outside the gene matches: 5. This CDR3 is built from 13 residues. Germline CDR1 and CDR2: SGHRS and YFSETQ. Written as DNA, the CDR3 is TGCGCCAGCAGCATACAGGGGGAGGATGGCTACACCTTC. Translating it yields CASSIQGEDGYTF.